This T cell receptor beta chain was captured by sequencing in a study of blood T cell repertoires in COVID-19. This CDR3 contains 15 residues. Germline CDR1 is SGDLS and CDR2 is YYNGEE. The V gene lost 1 base and the J gene lost 7 bases, with 14 bases spanning the gap. Using immunoSEQ multiplex PCR, the repertoire was profiled, and TCRdb retains in-frame clones only, with some absent. The sample shows 90,000 or so clones, approximately 90% of them seen only once. The sequenced material came from peripheral blood. This chain connects TRBV9 to TRBJ1-4; tentative D call: TRBD1 (5 bases). This sequence originates from a human donor with active COVID-19. The donor label of this sample is uncertain. The chain's CDR3 is CASSVSAGLSEKLFF. The CDR3, as DNA: TGTGCCAGCAGCGTATCGGCAGGGTTGTCTGAAAAACTGTTTTTT.